The entry that follows covers one T cell receptor beta chain sequence. The data were produced by immunoSEQ multiplex PCR, yet TCRdb's version contains in-frame clones alone and is incomplete. Among about 69,000 clones, around three quarters were seen once, and the ten largest hold 16%. These data are taken from a study of blood T cell repertoires in COVID-19. The overall study: Specimens from acute and convalescent COVID-19 originated in the United States, Italy and Spain. In each case, the material was cDNA or gDNA derived from T cells, B-cell-depleted T cells, or PBMCs.

The germline gives CDR1 MDHEN, CDR2 SYDVKM. This CDR3 spans 11 amino acids. Losses at the gene ends were 5 bases for V and 11 bases for J; bases not matched to a gene: 3. The J gene is TRBJ1-1, the V gene TRBV28, with TRBD1 matching over 9 bases. The receptor's source is a man in his 60s with acute or convalescent COVID-19. Source material: peripheral blood. For the CDR3, the DNA is TGTGCCAGCAGTACCGGACAGGGGGCTTTCTTT. It is translated as CASSTGQGAFF.